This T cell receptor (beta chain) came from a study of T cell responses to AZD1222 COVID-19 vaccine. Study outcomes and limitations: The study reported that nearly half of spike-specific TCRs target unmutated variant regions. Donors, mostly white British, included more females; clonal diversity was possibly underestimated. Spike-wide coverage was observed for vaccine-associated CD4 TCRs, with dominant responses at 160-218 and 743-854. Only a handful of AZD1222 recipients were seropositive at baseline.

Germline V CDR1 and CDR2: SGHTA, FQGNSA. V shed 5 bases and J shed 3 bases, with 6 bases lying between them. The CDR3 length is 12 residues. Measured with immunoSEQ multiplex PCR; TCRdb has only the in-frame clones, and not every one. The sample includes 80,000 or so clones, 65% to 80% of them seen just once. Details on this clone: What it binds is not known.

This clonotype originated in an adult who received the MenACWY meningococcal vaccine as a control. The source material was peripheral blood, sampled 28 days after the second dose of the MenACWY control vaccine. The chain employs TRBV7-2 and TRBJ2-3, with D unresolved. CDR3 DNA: TGTGCCAGCAGCCCCGGGACAGATACGCAGTATTTT. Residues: CASSPGTDTQYF.